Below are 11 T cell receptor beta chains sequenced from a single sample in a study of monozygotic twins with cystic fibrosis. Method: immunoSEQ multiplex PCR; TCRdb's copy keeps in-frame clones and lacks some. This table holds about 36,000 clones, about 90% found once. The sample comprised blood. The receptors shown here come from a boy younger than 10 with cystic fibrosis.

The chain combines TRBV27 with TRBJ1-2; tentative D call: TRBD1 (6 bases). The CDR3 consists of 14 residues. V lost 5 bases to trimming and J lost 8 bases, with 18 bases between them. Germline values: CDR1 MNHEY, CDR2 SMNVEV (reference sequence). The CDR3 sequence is CASSPTTGLWGYTF. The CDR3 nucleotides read TGTGCCAGCAGTCCAACTACAGGGTTGTGGGGCTACACCTTC.

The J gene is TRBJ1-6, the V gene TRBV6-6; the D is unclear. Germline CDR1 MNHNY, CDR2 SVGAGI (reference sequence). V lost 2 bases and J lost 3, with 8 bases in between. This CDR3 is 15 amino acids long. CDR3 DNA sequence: TGTGCCAGCAGTTACAGCGGGGACTATAATTCACCCCTCCACTTT. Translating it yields CASSYSGDYNSPLHF.

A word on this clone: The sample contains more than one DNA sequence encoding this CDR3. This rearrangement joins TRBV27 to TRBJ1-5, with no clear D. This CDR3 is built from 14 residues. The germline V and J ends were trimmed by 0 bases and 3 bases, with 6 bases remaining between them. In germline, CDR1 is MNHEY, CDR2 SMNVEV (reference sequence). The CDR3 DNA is TGTGCCAGCAGTTTATCAGGGTCCAATCAGCCCCAGCATTTT. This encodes CASSLSGSNQPQHF.

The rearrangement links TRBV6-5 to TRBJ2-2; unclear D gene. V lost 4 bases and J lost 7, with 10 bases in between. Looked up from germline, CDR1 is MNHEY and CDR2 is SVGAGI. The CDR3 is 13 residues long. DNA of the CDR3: TGTGCCAGCAGTTCCTTAGTTGGCGGGGAGCTGTTTTTT. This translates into CASSSLVGGELFF.

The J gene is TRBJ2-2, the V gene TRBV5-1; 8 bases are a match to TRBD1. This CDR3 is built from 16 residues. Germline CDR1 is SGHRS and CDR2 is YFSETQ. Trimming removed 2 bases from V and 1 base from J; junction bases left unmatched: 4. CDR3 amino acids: CASSFPGTGNTGELFF. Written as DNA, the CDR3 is TGCGCCAGCAGCTTCCCCGGGACAGGGAACACCGGGGAGCTGTTTTTT. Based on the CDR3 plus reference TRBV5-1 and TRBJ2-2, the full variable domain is KAGVTQTPRYLIKTRGQQVTLSCSPISGHRSVSWYQQTPGQGLQFLFEYFSETQRNKGNFPGRFSGRQFSNSRSEMNVSTLELGDSALYLCASSFPGTGNTGELFFGEGSRLTVL.

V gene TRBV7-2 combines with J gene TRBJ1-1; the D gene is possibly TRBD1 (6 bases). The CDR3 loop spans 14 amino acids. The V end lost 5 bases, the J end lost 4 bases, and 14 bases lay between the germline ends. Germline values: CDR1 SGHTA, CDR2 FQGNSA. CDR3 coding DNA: TGTGCCAGCAGCCTACTCACAGGGAGCACTGAAGCTTTCTTT. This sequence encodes CASSLLTGSTEAFF. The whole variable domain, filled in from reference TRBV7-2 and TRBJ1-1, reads GAGVSQSPSNKVTEKGKDVELRCDPISGHTALYWYRQSLGQGLEFLIYFQGNSAPDKSGLPSDRFSAERTGGSVSTLTIQRTQQEDSAVYLCASSLLTGSTEAFFGQGTRLTVV.

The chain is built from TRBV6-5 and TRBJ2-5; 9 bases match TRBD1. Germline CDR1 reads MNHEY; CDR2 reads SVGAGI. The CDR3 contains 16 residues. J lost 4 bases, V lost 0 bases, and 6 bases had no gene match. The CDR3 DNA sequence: TGTGCCAGCAGTTACTCGAAGGGACAGGGTCGAGAGACCCAGTACTTC. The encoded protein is CASSYSKGQGRETQYF.

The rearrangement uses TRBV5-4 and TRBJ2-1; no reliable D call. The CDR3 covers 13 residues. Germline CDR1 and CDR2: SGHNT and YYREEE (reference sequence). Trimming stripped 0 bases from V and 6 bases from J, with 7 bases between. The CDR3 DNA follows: TGTGCCAGCAGCTTGGGTAGCTCCAATGAGCAGTTCTTC. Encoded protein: CASSLGSSNEQFF.

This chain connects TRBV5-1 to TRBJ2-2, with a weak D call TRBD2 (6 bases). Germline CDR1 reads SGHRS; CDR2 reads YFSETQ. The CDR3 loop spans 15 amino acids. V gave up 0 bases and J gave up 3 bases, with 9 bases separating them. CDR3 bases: TGCGCCAGCAGCTTGGCGGGGGTGGACACCGGGGAGCTGTTTTTT. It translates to CASSLAGVDTGELFF.

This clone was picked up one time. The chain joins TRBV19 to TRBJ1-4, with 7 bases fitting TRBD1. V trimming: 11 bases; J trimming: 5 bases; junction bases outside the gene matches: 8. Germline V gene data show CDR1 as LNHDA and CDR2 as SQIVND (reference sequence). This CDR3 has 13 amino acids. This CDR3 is CASGDSSNEKLFF. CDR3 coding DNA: TGTGCCTCCGGGGACAGTTCGAATGAAAAACTGTTTTTT.

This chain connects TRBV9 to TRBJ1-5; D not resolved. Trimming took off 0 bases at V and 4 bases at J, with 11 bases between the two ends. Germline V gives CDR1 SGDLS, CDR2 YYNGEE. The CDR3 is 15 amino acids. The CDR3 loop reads CASSVDGGRNQPQHF. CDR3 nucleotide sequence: TGTGCCAGCAGCGTAGACGGCGGGAGAAATCAGCCCCAGCATTTT.